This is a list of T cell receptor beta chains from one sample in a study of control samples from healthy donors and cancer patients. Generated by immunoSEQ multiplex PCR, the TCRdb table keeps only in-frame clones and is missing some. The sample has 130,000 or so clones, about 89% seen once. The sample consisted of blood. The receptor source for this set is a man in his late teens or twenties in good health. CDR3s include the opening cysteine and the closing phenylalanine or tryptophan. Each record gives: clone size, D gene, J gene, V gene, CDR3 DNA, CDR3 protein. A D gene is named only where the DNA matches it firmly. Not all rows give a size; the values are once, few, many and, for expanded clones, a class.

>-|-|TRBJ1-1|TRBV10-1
TGCGCCAGCAGTGTGGGGCGGGTGAACACTGAAGCTTTCTTT
CASSVGRVNTEAFF
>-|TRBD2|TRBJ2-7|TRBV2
TGTGCCAGCAGTTTCGGACTAGCGGGGGCAGCCTACGAGCAGTACTTC
CASSFGLAGAAYEQYF
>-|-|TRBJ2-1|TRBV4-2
TGTGCCAGCAGCCAAGCCGAGGGTTCCTACAATGAGCAGTTCTTC
CASSQAEGSYNEQFF
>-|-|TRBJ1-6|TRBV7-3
TGTGCCAGCAGCTCCTACAGGGATTCACCCCTCCACTTT
CASSSYRDSPLHF
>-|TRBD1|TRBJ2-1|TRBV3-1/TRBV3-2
TGTGCCAGCATGCCGGGACAGGGATACAATGAGCAGTTCTTC
CASMPGQGYNEQFF
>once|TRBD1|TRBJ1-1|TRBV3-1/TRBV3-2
TGTGCCAGCAGCCTATTAACTGGAACAGGGGGCACTGAAGCTTTCTTT
CASSLLTGTGGTEAFF
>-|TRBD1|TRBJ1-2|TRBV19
TGTGCCAGTAGTATAGATCCCGGACAGGACTATGGCTACACCTTC
CASSIDPGQDYGYTF
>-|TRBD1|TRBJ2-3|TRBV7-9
TGTGCCAGCAGCTTTATCAGGACAGGGGCGGGAGATACGCAGTATTTT
CASSFIRTGAGDTQYF
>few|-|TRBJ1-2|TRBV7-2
TGTGCCAGCAGCTTAGAGGGGATCTATGGCTACACCTTC
CASSLEGIYGYTF
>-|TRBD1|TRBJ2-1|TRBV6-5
TGTGCCAGCAGTTACTCATGGGACAGGGGAAATGAGCAGTTCTTC
CASSYSWDRGNEQFF
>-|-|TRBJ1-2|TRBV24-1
TGTGCCACTGGATGGGGGCAGCCAAAACTTGGAAACTATGGCTACACCTTC
CATGWGQPKLGNYGYTF
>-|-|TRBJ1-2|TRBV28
TGTGCCAGCAGTTTATCGGGGAGGGATGGCTACACCTTC
CASSLSGRDGYTF
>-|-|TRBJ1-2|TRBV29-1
TGCAGCGTTGGGACAAACTATGGCTACACCTTC
CSVGTNYGYTF
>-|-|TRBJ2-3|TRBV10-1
TGCGCCAGCAGTGAGGGCAGCCACACAGATACGCAGTATTTT
CASSEGSHTDTQYF
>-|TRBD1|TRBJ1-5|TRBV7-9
TGTGCCAGCAGCTTAGGGACAGGGGGATTCAATCAGCCCCAGCATTTT
CASSLGTGGFNQPQHF
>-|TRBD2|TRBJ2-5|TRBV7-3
TGTGCCAGCAGCTCGAGCGGGGGGGCCTTGGAGACCCAGTACTTC
CASSSSGGALETQYF
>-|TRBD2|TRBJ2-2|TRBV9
TGTGCCAGCAGCGTAGCTCCTAGCGGGGGGTACACCGGGGAGCTGTTTTTT
CASSVAPSGGYTGELFF
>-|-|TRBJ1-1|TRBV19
TGTGCCAGTAGCCAACTCCCTGACACTGAAGCTTTCTTT
CASSQLPDTEAFF
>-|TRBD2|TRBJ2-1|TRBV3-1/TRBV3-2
TGTGCCAGCAGCCAAATAGGACTAGCGGGGGGCACGGCTGAGCAGTTCTTC
CASSQIGLAGGTAEQFF
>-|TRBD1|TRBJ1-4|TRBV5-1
TGCGCCAGCAGCACCGACCGACAGGGGGGATATGAAAAACTGTTTTTT
CASSTDRQGGYEKLFF
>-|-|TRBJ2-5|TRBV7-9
TGTGCCAGCAGCACGGGGTTGCAAGAGACCCAGTACTTC
CASSTGLQETQYF
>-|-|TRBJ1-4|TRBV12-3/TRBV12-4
TGTGCCAGCAGTCAACGACCCGGTGGGGAACTGTTTTTT
CASSQRPGGELFF
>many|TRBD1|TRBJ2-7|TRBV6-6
TGTGCCAGCACCAGCCGGGACAGGGGCTACGAGCAGTACTTC
CASTSRDRGYEQYF
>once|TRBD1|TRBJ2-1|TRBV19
TGTGCCAGTAGTACACCCAGGACAGGGAAGGGTGAGCAGTTCTTC
CASSTPRTGKGEQFF
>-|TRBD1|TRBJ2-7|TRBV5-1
TGCGCCAGCAGTTCCAACAGGGGGCGTTTCGAGCAGTACTTC
CASSSNRGRFEQYF
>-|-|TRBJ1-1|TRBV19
TGTGCCTGCGGACAGAACCTTAACACTGAAGCTTTCTTT
CACGQNLNTEAFF
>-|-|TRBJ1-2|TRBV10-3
TGTGCCATCACCAGGGACTTATCTTCTGGGGGCTACACCTTC
CAITRDLSSGGYTF
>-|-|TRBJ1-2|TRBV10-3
TGTGCCATCAGTGAGCAGGCCGGGACTGTAGATGACTATGGCTACACCTTC
CAISEQAGTVDDYGYTF